This passage covers 20 T cell receptor beta chains from one sample sequenced in a study of regulatory T cells in long-lasting Graves disease. Arm-PCR of CDR3 regions with iRepertoire HTBI primers generated TCR beta libraries. From the multiplex PCR reads, TCRdb called clonotypes with MiXCR, one entry per CDR3 protein. The sample contains roughly 500,000 distinct CDR3 sequences, around 12% of which appear only once. The time point denotes: newly diagnosed GD, antithyroid drugs for less than 3 months. Generation of the TCR library employed RNA extracted from PBMCs. These same records also appear under a second study, on T cells in Graves' hyperthyroidism and ophthalmopathy.

Sequenced material: peripheral blood mononuclear cells (PBMCs), taken at new diagnosis, from a patient treated with antithyroid drugs. These receptor sequences come from a woman under 40 with Graves disease.

This clonotype was detected only a few times. This chain uses TRBV2 with TRBJ1-2; possibly TRBD1 for D (6 bases). The CDR3 spans 14 residues. Germline values: CDR1 SNHLY, CDR2 FYNNEI. V dropped 0 bases and J dropped 8 bases, with 13 bases sitting between them. The DNA of the CDR3 is TGTGCCAGCAGTGAAGCGTGGCAGGGGAAAGGCTACACCTTC. Encoded protein: CASSEAWQGKGYTF.

This clonotype was counted ten times or more. The chain couples TRBV2 to TRBJ2-3; TRBD2 matches at 7 bases. Germline V gene data show CDR1 as SNHLY and CDR2 as FYNNEI. With 4 bases clipped from V and 3 bases from J, the junction kept 7 bases outside the gene matches. The CDR3 sequence is 15 residues long. CDR3 in DNA: TGTGCCAGCAGTGTCGAAGCGGGGAAGACAGATACGCAGTATTTT. This gives the protein CASSVEAGKTDTQYF.

This clonotype appeared a few times. V usage is TRBV9 and J usage is TRBJ1-5, with D possibly being TRBD1 (5 bases). V lost 0 bases and J 2 bases, leaving 9 bases between the germline ends. CDR3 length equals 15 residues. Germline CDR1 is SGDLS and CDR2 is YYNGEE. The CDR3 sequence: CASSVGGIRNQPQHF. The CDR3 bases are TGTGCCAGCAGCGTAGGGGGGATCCGCAATCAGCCCCAGCATTTT.

V gene TRBV7-9 combines with J gene TRBJ2-4; 11 bases fit TRBD1. This CDR3 is built from 17 residues. V lost 1 base, J lost 0 bases, and 2 bases stayed unmatched. Germline V CDR1 and CDR2: SEHNR, FQNEAQ (reference sequence). The CDR3 sequence is CASSLGGTGGAKNIQYF. CDR3 nucleotides: TGTGCCAGCAGCTTAGGGGGGACAGGGGGAGCCAAAAACATTCAGTACTTC. Full variable domain (remainder filled in from reference TRBV7-9 and TRBJ2-4): DTGVSQNPRHKITKRGQNVTFRCDPISEHNRLYWYRQTLGQGPEFLTYFQNEAQLEKSRLLSDRFSAERPKGSFSTLEIQRTEQGDSAMYLCASSLGGTGGAKNIQYFGAGTRLSVL.

This clonotype showed up just a few times. The V and J genes are TRBV19 and TRBJ1-6; no firm D call. With 1 base removed from V and 7 bases from J, the gap between germline ends came to 8 bases. The CDR3 length is 14 residues. Looked up from germline, CDR1 is LNHDA and CDR2 is SQIVND (reference sequence). The CDR3 nucleotides are TGTGCCAGTAGTATAGCGTACAGCAATTCACCCCTCCACTTT. It codes for CASSIAYSNSPLHF.

There are many counts of this clonotype. J is TRBJ1-6 and V is TRBV15; no clear D. V shed 3 bases and J shed 3 bases, with 9 bases lying between them. Germline values: CDR1 LNHNV, CDR2 YYDKDF (reference sequence). CDR3 length: 15 amino acids. In DNA form, the CDR3 reads TGTGCCACCAGCAGCCGAGGCGGCTATAATTCACCCCTCCACTTT. Translating it yields CATSSRGGYNSPLHF.

In its sample, this clonotype was seen many times. This chain uses TRBV2 with TRBJ2-1, with TRBD2 identical over 9 bases. The CDR3 sequence is 13 residues long. V lost 7 bases, J lost 6 bases, and 4 bases stayed unmatched. The germline V gene encodes CDR1 SNHLY and CDR2 FYNNEI. The CDR3 DNA follows: TGTGCCAGCATTGGGACTAGCATCAATGAGCAGTTCTTC. Translating gives CASIGTSINEQFF.

The chain combines TRBV11-2 with TRBJ1-2, with TRBD1 matching 11 bases. The CDR3 spans 15 residues. V shed 5 bases, J shed 4 bases, and the junction held 6 bases outside the gene matches. The germline V gene has CDR1 SGHAT and CDR2 FQNNGV. CDR3 DNA sequence: TGTGCCAGCAGCCCGGACAGGGGGCAGGTCTATGGCTACACCTTC. Amino acid sequence: CASSPDRGQVYGYTF.

The sample holds a few counts of this clonotype. This chain uses TRBV19 with TRBJ2-5; unclear D gene. The V and J ends lost 1 base and 2 bases respectively, with 14 bases between them. This CDR3 region has 16 residues. The germline gives CDR1 LNHDA, CDR2 SQIVND (reference sequence). The CDR3 DNA sequence: TGTGCCAGTAGTATAGGCGGAACATATGTACAAGAGACCCAGTACTTC. Amino acid sequence: CASSIGGTYVQETQYF.

About this clonotype: This clone may be a read error of a much larger clone one base away. V is TRBV20-1 and J is TRBJ2-2, with D perhaps being TRBD1 or TRBD2 (5 bases each). Germline CDR1 and CDR2: DFQATT and SNEGSKA (reference sequence). This CDR3 has 14 amino acids. CDR3: CSAQWGSNTGKLFF. CDR3 in DNA: TGCAGTGCCCAGTGGGGGAGTAACACCGGGAAGCTGTTTTTT.

Ten or more counts support this clonotype. V gene TRBV5-1 combines with J gene TRBJ1-4; 7 bases are a match to TRBD1. CDR1 and CDR2 from the germline V gene are SGHRS and YFSETQ. Trimming took 4 bases from V and 8 from J; bases not matched to a gene: 8. The CDR3 has 14 amino acids. The CDR3 loop reads CASSPGTDTEKLFF. For the CDR3, the DNA is TGCGCCAGCAGCCCCGGGACAGACACCGAAAAACTGTTTTTT.

Comment on this clonotype: This may be a read error: a much more frequent sequence differs by one nucleotide. J is TRBJ2-7 and V is TRBV7-9; 12 bases line up with TRBD1. The CDR3 sequence is 15 residues long. Germline CDR1 SEHNR, CDR2 FQNEAQ (reference sequence). V lost 5 bases, J lost 6 bases, and 8 bases stayed unmatched. The chain's CDR3 is CASSPGQGATGEQYF. DNA of the CDR3: TGTGCCAGCAGCCCGGGACAGGGGGCGACCGGCGAGCAGTACTTC.

At least ten counts were recorded for this clonotype. V is TRBV6-1 and J is TRBJ2-2; tentative D call: TRBD1 (6 bases). Trimming cost V 2 bases and J 8 bases, with 15 bases left between them. The CDR3 extends over 15 amino acids. CDR1 is MNHNS and CDR2 is SASEGT in the germline V gene. CDR3 region: CASSELGGPTGELFF. The CDR3 coding sequence is TGTGCCAGCAGTGAATTAGGGGGACCGACTGGGGAGCTGTTTTTT.

Worth noting for this clonotype: Just one base apart from a much larger clone, this may be a read error. The V and J genes are TRBV7-2 and TRBJ1-1; a possible D gene is TRBD1 (6 bases). CDR1 is SGHTA, CDR2 FQGNSA, per germline. The CDR3 has 16 residues. The CDR3 here is CASSLVTGVLNSEAFF. In nucleotides, the CDR3 is TGTGCCAGCAGCTTAGTGACAGGCGTTTTGAACTCTGAAGCTTTCTTT.

There are many counts of this clonotype. This chain links TRBV18 with TRBJ1-4, with D possibly being TRBD1 (5 bases). Trimming took 3 bases from V and 4 from J, leaving 12 bases between them. The CDR3 is 15 residues long. Germline CDR1 is KGHSH and CDR2 is LQKENI. For the CDR3, the DNA is TGTGCCAGCTCACCCCTAGGGGCTAGTAATGAAAAACTGTTTTTT. This encodes CASSPLGASNEKLFF.

This clonotype has at least ten counts. The chain uses TRBV2 and TRBJ1-1; D uncertain. This CDR3 contains 14 residues. Looked up from germline, CDR1 is SNHLY and CDR2 is FYNNEI. Trimming removed 3 bases at V and 0 bases at J, with 8 bases between. The CDR3 here is CASSEEMMNTEAFF. The CDR3 coding sequence is TGTGCCAGCAGTGAGGAGATGATGAACACTGAAGCTTTCTTT.

This sequence joins TRBV13 and TRBJ2-2; the D is unclear. The CDR3 has 13 amino acids. Trimming left V 0 bases short and J 6 bases short, with 5 bases between. Germline lookup yields CDR1 PRHDT and CDR2 FYEKMQ (reference sequence). The DNA for the CDR3 is TGTGCCAGCAGCTTAGGTAGTGCCGGGGAGCTGTTTTTT. Translating gives CASSLGSAGELFF.

This clonotype has at least ten counts. The V and J genes are TRBV6-5 and TRBJ2-3, with D possibly matching TRBD1 (5 bases). With 3 bases removed from V and 4 bases from J, the gap between germline ends came to 17 bases. The CDR3 has 16 residues. Germline CDR1 and CDR2: MNHEY and SVGAGI. This CDR3 is CASSYRSGWSADTQYF. CDR3 DNA: TGTGCCAGCAGTTATAGGTCAGGGTGGAGCGCAGATACGCAGTATTTT.

The J gene is TRBJ2-1, the V gene TRBV12-3 or TRBV12-4, with 7 bases that match TRBD2. The end of the DNA fits TRBJ2-5 better, so the J call may be wrong. The length of the CDR3 is 14 residues. The CDR3 loop reads CASMGGKGQETQYF. Written as DNA, the CDR3 is TGTGCCAGCATGGGGGGGAAGGGTCAAGAGACCCAGTACTTC.

The chain is built from TRBV2 and TRBJ1-1; no clear D gene. The CDR3 has 13 amino acids. Germline CDR1 SNHLY, CDR2 FYNNEI. V dropped 7 bases and J dropped 1 base, with 10 bases sitting between them. The DNA for the CDR3 is TGTGCCAGCATGGGAGAGGGGAACACTGAAGCTTTCTTT. This translates into CASMGEGNTEAFF.